The present entry profiles one TCR beta chain with its context. As processed by the authors: Amplification with reference gene primers provided the estimates of nucleated cell counts. TCRdb keeps only in-frame clones here, not all; method: immunoSEQ multiplex PCR. That table gives V, J and clone size, and the DNA gave D and trimming. In the table there are about 120,000 clones, about 83% of which are singletons. The data are from a study of blood T cell repertoires in COVID-19. Whole-study context: Acute and convalescent COVID-19 samples came from the United States, Italy and Spain. Sources were T cells, B-cell-depleted T cells, or PBMCs; the material itself was cDNA or gDNA.

This CDR3 contains 16 residues. CDR1 is SGHTA, CDR2 FQGTGA, per germline. J was trimmed by 1 base and V by 5 bases; bases with no gene match: 7. This clonotype was sampled from a man aged 65-85 years with acute or convalescent COVID-19. The material sequenced was peripheral blood. This chain connects TRBV7-3 to TRBJ2-3; 9 positions match TRBD2. The CDR3 loop reads CASSLGASGGTDTQYF. CDR3 coding DNA: TGTGCCAGCAGCCTAGGCGCTAGCGGGGGCACAGATACGCAGTATTTT. Filled out from reference TRBV7-3 and TRBJ2-3, the complete variable domain reads GAGVSQTPSNKVTEKGKYVELRCDPISGHTALYWYRQSLGQGPEFLIYFQGTGAADDSGLPNDRFFAVRPEGSVSTLKIQRTERGDSAVYLCASSLGASGGTDTQYFGPGTRLTVL.